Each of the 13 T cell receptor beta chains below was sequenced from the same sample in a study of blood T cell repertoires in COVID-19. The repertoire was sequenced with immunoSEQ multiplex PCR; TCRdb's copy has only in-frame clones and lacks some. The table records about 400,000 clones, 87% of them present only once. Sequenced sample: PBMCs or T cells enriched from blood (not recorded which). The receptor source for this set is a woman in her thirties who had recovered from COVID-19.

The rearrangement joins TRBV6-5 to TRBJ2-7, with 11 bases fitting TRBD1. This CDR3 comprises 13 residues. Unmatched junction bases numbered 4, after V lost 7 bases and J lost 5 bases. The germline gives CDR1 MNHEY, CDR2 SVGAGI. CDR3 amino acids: CASTGQGADEQYF. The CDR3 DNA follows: TGTGCCAGCACCGGACAGGGGGCGGACGAGCAGTACTTC.

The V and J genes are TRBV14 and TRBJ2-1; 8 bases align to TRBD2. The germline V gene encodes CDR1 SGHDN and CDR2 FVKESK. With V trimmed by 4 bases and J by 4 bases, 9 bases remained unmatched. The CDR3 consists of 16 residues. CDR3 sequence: CASSRYGGAKYNEQFF. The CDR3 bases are TGTGCCAGCAGCCGATACGGGGGGGCCAAGTACAATGAGCAGTTCTTC.

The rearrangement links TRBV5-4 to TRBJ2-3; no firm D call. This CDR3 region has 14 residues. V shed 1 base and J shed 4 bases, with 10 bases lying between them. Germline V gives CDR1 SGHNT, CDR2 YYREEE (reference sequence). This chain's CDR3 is CASSLQTTSDTQYF. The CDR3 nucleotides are TGTGCCAGCAGCTTGCAAACGACTTCAGATACGCAGTATTTT. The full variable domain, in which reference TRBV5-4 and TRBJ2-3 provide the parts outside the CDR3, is ETGVTQSPTHLIKTRGQQVTLRCSSQSGHNTVSWYQQALGQGPQFIFQYYREEENGRGNFPPRFSGLQFPNYSSELNVNALELDDSALYLCASSLQTTSDTQYFGPGTRLTVL.

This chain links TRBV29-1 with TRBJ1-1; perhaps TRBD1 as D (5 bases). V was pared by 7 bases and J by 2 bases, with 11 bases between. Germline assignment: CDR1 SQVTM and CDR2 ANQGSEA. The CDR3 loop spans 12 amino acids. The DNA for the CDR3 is TGCAGCGCTCACCAGGGTAACACTGAAGCTTTCTTT. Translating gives CSAHQGNTEAFF.

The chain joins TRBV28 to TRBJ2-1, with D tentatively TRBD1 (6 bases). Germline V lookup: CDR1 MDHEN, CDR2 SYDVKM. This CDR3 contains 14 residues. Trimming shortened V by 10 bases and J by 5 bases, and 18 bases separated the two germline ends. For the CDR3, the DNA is TGTGCCACCCCGGGACAACTAGACGACAATGAGCAGTTCTTC. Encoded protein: CATPGQLDDNEQFF.

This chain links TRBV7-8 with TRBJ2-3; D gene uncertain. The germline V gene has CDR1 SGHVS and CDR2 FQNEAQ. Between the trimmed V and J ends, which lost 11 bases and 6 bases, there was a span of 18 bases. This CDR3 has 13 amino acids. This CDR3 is CAGSNRVSDTQYF. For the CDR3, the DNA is TGTGCCGGTTCAAACCGGGTATCGGATACGCAGTATTTT.

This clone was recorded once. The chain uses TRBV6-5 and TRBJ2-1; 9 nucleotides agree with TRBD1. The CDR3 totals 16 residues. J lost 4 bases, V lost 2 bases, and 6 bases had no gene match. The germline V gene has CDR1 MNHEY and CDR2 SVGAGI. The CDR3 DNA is TGTGCCAGCAGTTACGACGGGACAGGGAATTACAATGAGCAGTTCTTC. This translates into CASSYDGTGNYNEQFF.

The CDR3 DNA is TGCGCCAGCATGGAGAAGAATAGGCGAGATACGCAGTATTTT. Its translation: CASMEKNRRDTQYF. J is TRBJ2-3 and V is TRBV10-2; D call uncertain. This CDR3 is built from 14 residues. V gave up 7 bases and J gave up 5 bases, with 16 bases separating them. The germline V gene has CDR1 WSHSY and CDR2 SAAADI.

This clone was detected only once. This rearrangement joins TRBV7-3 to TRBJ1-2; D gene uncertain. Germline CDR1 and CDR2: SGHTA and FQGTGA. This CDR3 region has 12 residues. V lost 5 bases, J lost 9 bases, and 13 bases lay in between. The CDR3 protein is CASSQSSGRYTF. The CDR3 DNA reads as TGTGCCAGCAGCCAATCCAGTGGGCGCTACACCTTC.

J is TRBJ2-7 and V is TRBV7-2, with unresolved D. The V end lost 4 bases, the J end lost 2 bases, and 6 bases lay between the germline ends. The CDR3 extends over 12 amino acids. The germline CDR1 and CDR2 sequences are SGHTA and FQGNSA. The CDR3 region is CASSSVAYEQYF. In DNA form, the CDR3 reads TGTGCCAGCAGCTCGGTGGCCTACGAGCAGTACTTC. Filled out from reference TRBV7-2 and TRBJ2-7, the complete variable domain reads GAGVSQSPSNKVTEKGKDVELRCDPISGHTALYWYRQSLGQGLEFLIYFQGNSAPDKSGLPSDRFSAERTGGSVSTLTIQRTQQEDSAVYLCASSSVAYEQYFGPGTRLTVT.

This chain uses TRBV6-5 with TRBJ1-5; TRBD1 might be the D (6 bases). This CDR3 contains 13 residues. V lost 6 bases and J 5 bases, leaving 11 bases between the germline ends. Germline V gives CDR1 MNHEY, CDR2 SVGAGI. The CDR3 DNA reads TGTGCCAGCAGGCTCAGGGGAGATCAGCCCCAGCATTTT. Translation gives CASRLRGDQPQHF.

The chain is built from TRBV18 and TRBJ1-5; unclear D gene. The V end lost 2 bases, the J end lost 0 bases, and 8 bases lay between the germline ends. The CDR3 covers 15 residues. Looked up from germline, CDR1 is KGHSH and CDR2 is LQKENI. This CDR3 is CASSPEAGSNQPQHF. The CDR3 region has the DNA TGTGCCAGCTCACCAGAAGCAGGTAGCAATCAGCCCCAGCATTTT.

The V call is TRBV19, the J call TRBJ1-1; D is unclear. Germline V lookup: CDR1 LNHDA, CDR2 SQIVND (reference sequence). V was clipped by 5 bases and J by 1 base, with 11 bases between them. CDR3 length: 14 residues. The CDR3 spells CASSAGWTNTEAFF. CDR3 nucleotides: TGTGCCAGTAGTGCGGGGTGGACGAACACTGAAGCTTTCTTT.